This T cell receptor beta chain was profiled in a study of radiation and T cells in renal cell carcinoma. The CDR3 length is 14 residues. Germline-derived CDR1 and CDR2 are SGDLS and YYNGEE. Trimming stripped 4 bases from V and 6 bases from J, with 16 bases between. Time point meaning: blood 4 weeks post-SBRT, at nephrectomy. Treatment in this sample: 15 Gy SBRT to primary tumor, nephrectomy 4 weeks later. This clone showed up just a few times. This table comes from immunoSEQ multiplex PCR, and its TCRdb copy is limited to in-frame clones, with some not included. This sample has roughly 58,000 clones, with about 80% found just once.

Sequencing used blood, obtained from a patient whose treatment included radiotherapy and nephrectomy. The rearrangement uses TRBV9 and TRBJ1-1; D unclear. This TCR was recovered from a man aged 55 to 70 with renal cell carcinoma. The CDR3 sequence: CASSLRAQFAEAFF. In DNA, the CDR3 is TGTGCCAGCAGCCTTCGGGCTCAGTTCGCTGAAGCTTTCTTT.